The subject of this entry is one TCR beta chain. Its antigen remains unknown. The sample is drawn from a study of cytomegalovirus exposure and HLA in healthy donors. Study-wide results and caveats: One later analysis, an examination of the 100 to 150 validation repertoires, found that first-cohort TCR clusters tended to co-occur in them.

With 5 bases clipped from V and 3 bases from J, the junction kept 7 bases outside the gene matches. Germline V lookup: CDR1 MNHEY, CDR2 SVGAGI. CDR3 length equals 15 residues. Using immunoSEQ multiplex PCR, the repertoire was profiled, and TCRdb retains in-frame clones only, with some absent. Among approximately 170,000 clones listed, about 85% were seen once. Specimen: PBMCs. The clonotype was recovered from a man younger than 35 in good health and CMV-seropositive. This sequence joins TRBV6-5 and TRBJ1-5; 7 positions agree with TRBD1. The DNA of the CDR3 is TGTGCCAGCAGTCCCTGGGACAGTCCCAATCAGCCCCAGCATTTT. It yields the protein CASSPWDSPNQPQHF.